This T cell receptor beta chain was found in a study of blood T cell repertoires in COVID-19. Donors of Cohort 3 who recovered were those that had two negative PCRs, clearance, or symptom resolution. Libraries were prepared by immunoSEQ multiplex PCR; TCRdb keeps only in-frame clonotypes and omits some of them. The sample includes 250,000 to 300,000 clones, around nine tenths seen only once; the top ten take 1% to 1.3%. The germline CDR1 and CDR2 sequences are MGHRA and YSYEKL. Trimming pared 0 bases from V and 3 bases from J, leaving 12 bases between. The CDR3 runs 16 residues. The material sequenced was PBMCs or T cells enriched from blood (not recorded which). The gene calls are TRBV4-1 and TRBJ1-5, with D tentatively TRBD1 (6 bases). The sequence was collected from a woman under 40 who had recovered from COVID-19. The CDR3 reads CASSQEDRSINQPQHF. As DNA, the CDR3 is TGCGCCAGCAGCCAAGAAGACAGGTCGATCAATCAGCCCCAGCATTTT.